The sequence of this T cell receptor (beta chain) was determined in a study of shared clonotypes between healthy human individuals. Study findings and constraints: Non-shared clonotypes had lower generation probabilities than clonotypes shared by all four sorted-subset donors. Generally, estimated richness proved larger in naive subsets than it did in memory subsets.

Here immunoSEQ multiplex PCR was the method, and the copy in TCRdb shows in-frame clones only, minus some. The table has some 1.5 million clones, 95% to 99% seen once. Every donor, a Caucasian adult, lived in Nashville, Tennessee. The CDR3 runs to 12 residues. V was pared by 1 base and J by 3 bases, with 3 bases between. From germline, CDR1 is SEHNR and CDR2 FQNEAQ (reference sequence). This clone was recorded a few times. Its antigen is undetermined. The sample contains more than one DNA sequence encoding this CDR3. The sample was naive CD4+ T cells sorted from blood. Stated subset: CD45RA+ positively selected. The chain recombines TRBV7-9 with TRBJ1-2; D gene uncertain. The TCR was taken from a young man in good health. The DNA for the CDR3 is TGTGCCAGCAGCTTAGGAGACTATGGCTACACCTTC. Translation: CASSLGDYGYTF.